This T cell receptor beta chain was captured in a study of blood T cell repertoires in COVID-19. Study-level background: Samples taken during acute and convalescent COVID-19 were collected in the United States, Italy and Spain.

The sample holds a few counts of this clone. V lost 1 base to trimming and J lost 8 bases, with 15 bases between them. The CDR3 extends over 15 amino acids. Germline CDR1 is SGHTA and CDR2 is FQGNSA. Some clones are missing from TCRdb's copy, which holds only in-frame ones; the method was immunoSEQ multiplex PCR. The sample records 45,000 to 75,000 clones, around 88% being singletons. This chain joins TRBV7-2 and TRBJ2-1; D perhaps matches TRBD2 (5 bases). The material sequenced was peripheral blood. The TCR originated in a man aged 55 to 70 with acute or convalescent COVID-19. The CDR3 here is CASSLVGSVVYEQFF. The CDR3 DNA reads TGTGCCAGCAGCTTAGTTGGTAGCGTTGTCTATGAGCAGTTCTTC.